There are a few counts of the clone carrying this TCR beta chain. The target antigen is unknown. Treatment defined: roughly 11-day PBMC culture with coronavirus spike peptide pools or control peptides (ViraFEST assay). Investigators isolated CD4+ T cells by negative selection after less than twelve days of culture. CD4+ T cells that had been cultured provided DNA sequenced with the Oncomine TCR Beta short-read assay. TCRdb recomputed calls from the PCR reads with MiXCR, one row per CDR3 protein. In the table there are about 5,200 distinct CDR3 sequences, less than 30% of which are singletons. This sample was included in a study of vaccination and CD4 T cells after COVID-19. Trimming took 2 bases from V and 6 from J, leaving 14 bases between them. Germline assignment: CDR1 MDHEN and CDR2 SYDVKM. The CDR3 extends over 14 amino acids.

The sample consisted of CD4+ T cells from blood, cultured in vitro, taken after SARS-CoV-2 vaccination. The clonotype comes from a human donor who had recovered from COVID-19. This sequence joins TRBV28 and TRBJ2-7; a weak D match, TRBD1 (6 bases). CDR3 nucleotides: TGTGCCAGCAGTTTAGCCCAGGGGAGAGGCGAGCAGTACTTC. Protein sequence: CASSLAQGRGEQYF.